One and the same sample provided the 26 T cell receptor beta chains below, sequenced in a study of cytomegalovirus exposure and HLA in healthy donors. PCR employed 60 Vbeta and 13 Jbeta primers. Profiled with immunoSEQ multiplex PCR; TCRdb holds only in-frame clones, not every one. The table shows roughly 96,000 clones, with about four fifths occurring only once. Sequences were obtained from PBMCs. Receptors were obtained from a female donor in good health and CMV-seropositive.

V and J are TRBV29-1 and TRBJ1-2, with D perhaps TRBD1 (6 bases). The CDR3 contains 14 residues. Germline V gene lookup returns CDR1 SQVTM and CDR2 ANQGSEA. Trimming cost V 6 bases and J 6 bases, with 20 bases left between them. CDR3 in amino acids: CSVPPSGGRHGYTF. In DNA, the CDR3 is TGCAGCGTCCCCCCCAGCGGGGGGCGTCATGGCTACACCTTC.

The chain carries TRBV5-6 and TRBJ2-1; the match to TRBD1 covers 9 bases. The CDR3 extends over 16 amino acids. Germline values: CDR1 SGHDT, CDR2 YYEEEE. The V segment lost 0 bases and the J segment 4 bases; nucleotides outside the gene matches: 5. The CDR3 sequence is CASSLDSGTGYNEQFF. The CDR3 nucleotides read TGTGCCAGCAGCTTGGATTCCGGGACAGGGTACAATGAGCAGTTCTTC.

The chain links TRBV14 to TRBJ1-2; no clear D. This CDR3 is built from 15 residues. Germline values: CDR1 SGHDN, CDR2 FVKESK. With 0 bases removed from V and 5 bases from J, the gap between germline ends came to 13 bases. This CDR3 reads CASSQDSPRRYGYTF. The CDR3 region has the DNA TGTGCCAGCAGCCAAGATTCCCCCCGGAGATATGGCTACACCTTC.

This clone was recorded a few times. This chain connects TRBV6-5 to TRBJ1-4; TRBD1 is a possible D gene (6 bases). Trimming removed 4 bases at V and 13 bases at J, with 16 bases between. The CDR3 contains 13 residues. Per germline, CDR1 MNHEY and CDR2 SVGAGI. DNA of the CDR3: TGTGCCAGCAGTTTCTCCCGGGGGGGCGGACTGTTTTTT. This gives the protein CASSFSRGGGLFF.

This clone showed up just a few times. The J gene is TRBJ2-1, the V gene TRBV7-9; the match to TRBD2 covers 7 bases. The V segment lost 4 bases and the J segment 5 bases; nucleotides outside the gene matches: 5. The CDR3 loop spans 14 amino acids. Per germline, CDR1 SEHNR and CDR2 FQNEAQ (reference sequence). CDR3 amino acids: CASSSGGPHNEQFF. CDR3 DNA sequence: TGTGCCAGCAGCTCGGGAGGACCACACAATGAGCAGTTCTTC.

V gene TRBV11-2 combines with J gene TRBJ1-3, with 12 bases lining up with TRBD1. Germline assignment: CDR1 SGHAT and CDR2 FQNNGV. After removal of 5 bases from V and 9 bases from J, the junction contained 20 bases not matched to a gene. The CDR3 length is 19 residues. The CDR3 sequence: CASSPGTGGLLRGVGTIYF. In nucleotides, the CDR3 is TGTGCCAGCAGCCCCGGGACAGGGGGCTTATTAAGGGGCGTCGGCACCATATATTTT.

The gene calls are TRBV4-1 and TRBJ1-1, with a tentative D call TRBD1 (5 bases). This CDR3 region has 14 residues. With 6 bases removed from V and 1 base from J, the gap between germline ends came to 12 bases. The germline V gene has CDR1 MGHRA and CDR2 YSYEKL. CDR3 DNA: TGCGCCAGCAGGGGGCCATTGAGGAACACTGAAGCTTTCTTT. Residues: CASRGPLRNTEAFF.

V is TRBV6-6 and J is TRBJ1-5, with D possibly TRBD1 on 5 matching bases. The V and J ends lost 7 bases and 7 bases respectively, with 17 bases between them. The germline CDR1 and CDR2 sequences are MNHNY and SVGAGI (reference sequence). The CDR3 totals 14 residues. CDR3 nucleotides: TGTGCCAGCAATAAAGAGGAGGGGTGGCAGCCCCAGCATTTT. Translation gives CASNKEEGWQPQHF.

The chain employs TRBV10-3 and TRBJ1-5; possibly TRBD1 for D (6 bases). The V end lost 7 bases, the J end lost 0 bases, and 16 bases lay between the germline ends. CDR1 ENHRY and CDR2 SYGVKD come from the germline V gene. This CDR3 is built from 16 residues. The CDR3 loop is CAIILPGQYSNQPQHF. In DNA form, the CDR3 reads TGTGCCATCATTCTCCCTGGACAGTATAGCAATCAGCCCCAGCATTTT.

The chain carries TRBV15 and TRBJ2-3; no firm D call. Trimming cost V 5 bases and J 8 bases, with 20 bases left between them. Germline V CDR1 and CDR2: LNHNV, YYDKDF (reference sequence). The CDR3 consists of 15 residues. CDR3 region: CATSELPQVGFTQYF. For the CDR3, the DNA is TGTGCCACCAGCGAACTCCCCCAGGTTGGGTTTACGCAGTATTTT.

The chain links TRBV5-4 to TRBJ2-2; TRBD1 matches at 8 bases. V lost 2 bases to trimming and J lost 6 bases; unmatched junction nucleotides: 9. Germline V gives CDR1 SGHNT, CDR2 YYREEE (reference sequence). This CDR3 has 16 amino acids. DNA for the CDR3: TGTGCCAGCAGCTTCGGACAGGGAGGTTGGGCCGGGGAGCTGTTTTTT. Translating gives CASSFGQGGWAGELFF.

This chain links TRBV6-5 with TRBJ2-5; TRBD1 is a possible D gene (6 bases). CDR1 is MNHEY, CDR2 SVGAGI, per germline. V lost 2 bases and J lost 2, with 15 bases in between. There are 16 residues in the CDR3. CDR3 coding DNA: TGTGCCAGCAGTTACCCATCAGGGGTGCCACAAGAGACCCAGTACTTC. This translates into CASSYPSGVPQETQYF.

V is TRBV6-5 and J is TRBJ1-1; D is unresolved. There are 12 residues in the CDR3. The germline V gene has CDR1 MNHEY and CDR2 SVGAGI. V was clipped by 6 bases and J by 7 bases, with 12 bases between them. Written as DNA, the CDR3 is TGTGCCAGCAGACGAGGGCCGGTTGAAGCTTTCTTT. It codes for CASRRGPVEAFF.

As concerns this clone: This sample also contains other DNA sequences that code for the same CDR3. This chain's CDR3 is CASSRTGNTEAFF. The CDR3 coding sequence is TGTGCCAGCAGTCGGACAGGGAACACTGAAGCTTTCTTT. V usage is TRBV5-4 and J usage is TRBJ1-1, with 7 nucleotides matching TRBD1. CDR3 length equals 13 residues. With 5 bases clipped from V and 1 base from J, the junction kept 2 bases outside the gene matches. Germline-derived CDR1 and CDR2 are SGHNT and YYREEE (reference sequence).

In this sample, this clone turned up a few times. The CDR3: CASRTANIQYF. Written as DNA, the CDR3 is TGTGCCAGCAGGACAGCCAACATTCAGTACTTC. The rearrangement joins TRBV28 to TRBJ2-4, with D perhaps matching TRBD1 (5 bases). This CDR3 comprises 11 residues. V dropped 6 bases and J dropped 7 bases, with 7 bases sitting between them. CDR1 is MDHEN, CDR2 SYDVKM, per germline.

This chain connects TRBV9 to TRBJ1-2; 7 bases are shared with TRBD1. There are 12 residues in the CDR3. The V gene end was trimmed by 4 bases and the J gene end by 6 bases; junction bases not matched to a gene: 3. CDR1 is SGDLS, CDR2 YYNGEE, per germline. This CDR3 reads CASSNQGDGYTF. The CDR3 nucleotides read TGTGCCAGCAGCAACCAGGGGGATGGCTACACCTTC. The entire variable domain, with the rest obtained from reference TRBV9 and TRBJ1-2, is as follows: DSGVTQTPKHLITATGQRVTLRCSPRSGDLSVYWYQQSLDQGLQFLIQYYNGEERAKGNILERFSAQQFPDLHSELNLSSLELGDSALYFCASSNQGDGYTFGSGTRLTVV.

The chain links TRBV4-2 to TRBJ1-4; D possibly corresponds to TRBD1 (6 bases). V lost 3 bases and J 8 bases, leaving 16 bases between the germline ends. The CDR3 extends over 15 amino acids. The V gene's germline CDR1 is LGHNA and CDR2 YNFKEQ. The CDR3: CASSHSQGSGEKLFF. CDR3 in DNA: TGTGCCAGCAGCCATTCACAGGGCTCCGGGGAAAAACTGTTTTTT.

CDR3 loop: CASSFRTSGRTDTQYF. CDR3 nucleotides: TGCGCCAGCAGCTTCCGGACTAGCGGGAGGACAGATACGCAGTATTTT. The rearrangement links TRBV5-1 to TRBJ2-3; 14 bases line up with TRBD2. Germline V gene lookup returns CDR1 SGHRS and CDR2 YFSETQ. This CDR3 region has 16 residues. V gave up 2 bases and J gave up 3 bases; unmatched junction bases: 2.

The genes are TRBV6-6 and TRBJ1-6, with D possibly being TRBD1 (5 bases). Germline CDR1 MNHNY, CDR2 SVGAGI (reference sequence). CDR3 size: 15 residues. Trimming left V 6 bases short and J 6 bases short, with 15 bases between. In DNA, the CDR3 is TGTGCCAGCAGAGTAATAGGGGTTCCTAATTCACCCCTCCACTTT. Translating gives CASRVIGVPNSPLHF.

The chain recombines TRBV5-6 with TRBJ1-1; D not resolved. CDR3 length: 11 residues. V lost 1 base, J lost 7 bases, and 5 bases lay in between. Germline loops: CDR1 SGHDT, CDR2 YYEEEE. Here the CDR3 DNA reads TGTGCCAGCAGCTTGACAGATGAAGCTTTCTTT. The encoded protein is CASSLTDEAFF.

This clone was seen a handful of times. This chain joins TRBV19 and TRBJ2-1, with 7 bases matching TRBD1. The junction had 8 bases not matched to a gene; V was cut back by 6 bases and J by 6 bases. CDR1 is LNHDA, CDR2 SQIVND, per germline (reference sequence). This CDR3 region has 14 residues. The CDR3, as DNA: TGTGCCAGTAGGAGACAGGGAATGGTCAATGAGCAGTTCTTC. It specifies CASRRQGMVNEQFF. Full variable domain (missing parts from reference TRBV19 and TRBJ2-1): DGGITQSPKYLFRKEGQNVTLSCEQNLNHDAMYWYRQDPGQGLRLIYYSQIVNDFQKGDIAEGYSVSREKKESFPLTVTSAQKNPTAFYLCASRRQGMVNEQFFGPGTRLTVL.

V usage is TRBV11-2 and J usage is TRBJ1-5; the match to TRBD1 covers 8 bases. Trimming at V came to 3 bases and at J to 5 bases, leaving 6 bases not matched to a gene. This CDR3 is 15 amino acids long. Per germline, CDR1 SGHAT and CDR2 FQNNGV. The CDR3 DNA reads TGTGCCAGCAGCTTGGGGACAGGTTGGGATCAGCCCCAGCATTTT. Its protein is CASSLGTGWDQPQHF.

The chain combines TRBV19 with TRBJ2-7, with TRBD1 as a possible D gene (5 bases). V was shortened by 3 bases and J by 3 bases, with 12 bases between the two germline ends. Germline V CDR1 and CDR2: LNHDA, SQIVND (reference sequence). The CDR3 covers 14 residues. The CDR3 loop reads CASSIGAGFYEQYF. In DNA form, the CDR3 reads TGTGCCAGTAGTATTGGGGCAGGATTCTACGAGCAGTACTTC.

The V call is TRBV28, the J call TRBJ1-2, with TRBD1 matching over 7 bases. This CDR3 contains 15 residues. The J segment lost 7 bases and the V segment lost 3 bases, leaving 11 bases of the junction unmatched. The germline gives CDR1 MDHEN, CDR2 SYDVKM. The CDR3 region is CASSLRGGLGSGYTF. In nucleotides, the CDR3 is TGTGCCAGCAGTTTGCGAGGGGGCCTTGGTAGTGGCTACACCTTC.

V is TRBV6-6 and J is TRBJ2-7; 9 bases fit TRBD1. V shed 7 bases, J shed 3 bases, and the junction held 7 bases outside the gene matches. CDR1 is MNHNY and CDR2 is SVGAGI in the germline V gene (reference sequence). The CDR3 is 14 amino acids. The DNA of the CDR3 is TGTGCCAGCAAACCGGGACAGGGATTCTACGAGCAGTACTTC. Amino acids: CASKPGQGFYEQYF.

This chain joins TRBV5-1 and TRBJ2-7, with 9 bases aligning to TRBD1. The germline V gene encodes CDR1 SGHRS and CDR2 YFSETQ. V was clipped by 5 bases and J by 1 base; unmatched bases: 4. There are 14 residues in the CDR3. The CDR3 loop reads CASSVGTGSYEQYF. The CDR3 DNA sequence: TGCGCCAGCAGTGTCGGGACAGGGTCCTACGAGCAGTACTTC.